The 24 T cell receptor beta chains given below trace back to one sample, sequenced in a study of T cells after posttransplantation cyclophosphamide. Produced via immunoSEQ multiplex PCR; TCRdb's table is partial and in-frame only. The sample contains about 8,000 clones, around 90% of which appear only once. The sequencing input was CD4+ T cells sorted from blood. The receptor source for this set is a woman between 50 and 59 years old in good health and a related stem cell transplant donor.

This chain joins TRBV16 and TRBJ2-5; the D gene is possibly TRBD2 (5 bases). Germline lookup yields CDR1 KGHSY and CDR2 FQNENV. Trimming took off 8 bases at V and 0 bases at J, with 10 bases between the two ends. This CDR3 is built from 13 residues. The DNA for the CDR3 is TGTGCCAGCGGCGGGCTAAACCAAGAGACCCAGTACTTC. This codes for CASGGLNQETQYF.

This clone was detected only once. This sequence joins TRBV2 and TRBJ1-2; weak D call: TRBD1 (5 bases). Deletions cut 3 bases from V and 4 bases from J, with 15 bases between. CDR3 length: 15 amino acids. CDR1 and CDR2 from the germline V gene are SNHLY and FYNNEI. CDR3 residues: CASSEARDSTYGYTF. The CDR3 bases are TGTGCCAGCAGTGAGGCCAGGGATAGTACCTATGGCTACACCTTC.

V gene TRBV7-3 combines with J gene TRBJ2-7, with TRBD2 matching 12 bases. Looked up from germline, CDR1 is SGHTA and CDR2 is FQGTGA. V lost 2 bases, J lost 4 bases, and 6 bases stayed unmatched. The CDR3 consists of 16 residues. The CDR3 coding sequence is TGTGCCAGCAGCTTAGAAGGGACTAGCGGGTCGTACGAGCAGTACTTC. It is translated as CASSLEGTSGSYEQYF.

The CDR3 reads CASSPSLSNYGYTF. In DNA, the CDR3 is TGTGCCAGCAGTCCTAGCTTATCCAACTATGGCTACACCTTC. This chain links TRBV11-3 with TRBJ1-2; D uncertain. The CDR3 runs 14 residues. From germline, CDR1 is SGHNT and CDR2 YENEEA. Trimming took 6 bases from V and 2 from J, leaving 13 bases between them.

This chain links TRBV10-1 with TRBJ2-7, with 8 bases that match TRBD2. Germline CDR1 WNHNN, CDR2 SYGVQD (reference sequence). V dropped 3 bases and J dropped 5; count of bases not matched to a gene: 9. There are 15 residues in the CDR3. DNA of the CDR3: TGCGCCAGCAGTGACCCCGGGACTAGGGGTAACGAGCAGTACTTC. Translation: CASSDPGTRGNEQYF.

The chain employs TRBV10-3 and TRBJ1-1; tentative D call: TRBD1 (5 bases). The V end lost 4 bases, the J end lost 3 bases, and 9 bases lay between the germline ends. Germline-derived CDR1 and CDR2 are ENHRY and SYGVKD. CDR3 size: 13 residues. CDR3 bases: TGTGCCATCAGTGTACAGGAAGACACTGAAGCTTTCTTT. It specifies CAISVQEDTEAFF.

The chain couples TRBV25-1 to TRBJ2-5; maybe TRBD2 (7 bases). Trimming stripped 3 bases from V and 5 bases from J, with 10 bases between. The CDR3 has 13 residues. Per germline, CDR1 MGHDK and CDR2 SYGVNS. CDR3 DNA: TGTGCCAGCAGTGACTGGGGGGGCGAGACCCAGTACTTC. Translating it yields CASSDWGGETQYF.

J is TRBJ1-1 and V is TRBV18, with 7 bases fitting TRBD1. With V trimmed by 0 bases and J by 4 bases, 2 bases remained unmatched. The CDR3 spans 14 residues. In germline, CDR1 is KGHSH, CDR2 LQKENI. Here the CDR3 DNA reads TGTGCCAGCTCACCACCGTCAGGGGGCACTGAAGCTTTCTTT. Translated: CASSPPSGGTEAFF.

The J gene is TRBJ2-7, the V gene TRBV7-9, with 9 nucleotides matching TRBD2. The CDR3 length is 16 residues. Germline CDR1 SEHNR, CDR2 FQNEAQ (reference sequence). With V trimmed by 4 bases and J by 3 bases, 10 bases remained unmatched. CDR3 region: CASSSGHGTSLYEQYF. In DNA, the CDR3 is TGTGCCAGCAGCTCCGGCCACGGGACTAGCCTCTACGAGCAGTACTTC. Full variable domain (remainder filled in from reference TRBV7-9 and TRBJ2-7): DTGVSQNPRHKITKRGQNVTFRCDPISEHNRLYWYRQTLGQGPEFLTYFQNEAQLEKSRLLSDRFSAERPKGSFSTLEIQRTEQGDSAMYLCASSSGHGTSLYEQYFGPGTRLTVT.

The chain joins TRBV5-1 to TRBJ2-7; D ambiguous. V dropped 1 base and J dropped 7 bases, with 6 bases sitting between them. CDR3 size: 11 residues. The germline V gene has CDR1 SGHRS and CDR2 YFSETQ. The CDR3 here is CASSLMEEQYF. In DNA form, the CDR3 reads TGCGCCAGCAGCTTGATGGAGGAGCAGTACTTC. The variable domain in full, completed from reference TRBV5-1 and TRBJ2-7, reads KAGVTQTPRYLIKTRGQQVTLSCSPISGHRSVSWYQQTPGQGLQFLFEYFSETQRNKGNFPGRFSGRQFSNSRSEMNVSTLELGDSALYLCASSLMEEQYFGPGTRLTVT.

CDR3 in amino acids: CASSVRAGGAHNEQFF. In nucleotides, the CDR3 is TGTGCCAGCAGCGTAAGGGCGGGAGGGGCACACAATGAGCAGTTCTTC. The chain links TRBV9 to TRBJ2-1, with TRBD2 matching over 9 bases. The CDR3 extends over 16 amino acids. Germline trimming cut 1 base from V and 5 bases from J; bases unmatched to any gene: 7. Germline assignment: CDR1 SGDLS and CDR2 YYNGEE.

This chain connects TRBV10-3 to TRBJ2-3; 16 bases align to TRBD2. The V gene's germline CDR1 is ENHRY and CDR2 SYGVKD. The V and J ends lost 7 bases and 5 bases, in that order; junction bases with no gene match: 12. The CDR3 extends over 18 amino acids. CDR3 sequence: CAIKGTSGGVSREDTQYF. CDR3 coding DNA: TGTGCCATCAAGGGGACTAGCGGGGGGGTCTCCCGAGAAGATACGCAGTATTTT.

V is TRBV2 and J is TRBJ2-3; tentative D call: TRBD2 (5 bases). CDR1 is SNHLY, CDR2 FYNNEI, per germline. Trimming removed 7 bases from V and 8 bases from J, with 16 bases in between. This CDR3 spans 13 amino acids. CDR3 amino acids: CASKPDLQTTQYF. CDR3 sequence (DNA): TGTGCCAGCAAACCGGACTTACAAACTACGCAGTATTTT.

V and J are TRBV6-1 and TRBJ2-3, with D maybe TRBD1 (6 bases). In germline, CDR1 is MNHNS, CDR2 SASEGT. CDR3 length: 15 residues. V dropped 4 bases and J dropped 4 bases, with 15 bases sitting between them. Here the CDR3 reads CASSAITGLADTQYF. In nucleotides, the CDR3 is TGTGCCAGCAGTGCAATTACAGGGTTGGCAGATACGCAGTATTTT.

The chain is built from TRBV5-4 and TRBJ2-5; TRBD1 matches at 8 bases. V gave up 5 bases and J gave up 5 bases; unmatched junction bases: 8. The V gene's germline CDR1 is SGHNT and CDR2 YYREEE (reference sequence). CDR3 length: 14 residues. This CDR3 is CASRVQGAGETQYF. Written as DNA, the CDR3 is TGTGCCAGCAGAGTCCAGGGGGCAGGCGAGACCCAGTACTTC.

The chain links TRBV15 to TRBJ2-7; possibly TRBD2 for D (6 bases). V gave up 8 bases and J gave up 2 bases, with 22 bases separating them. CDR1 and CDR2 from the germline V gene are LNHNV and YYDKDF (reference sequence). This CDR3 spans 16 amino acids. The CDR3, as DNA: TGTGCCACCTCACCGCCGGGAGTACAGGCCGCCTACGAGCAGTACTTC. It encodes CATSPPGVQAAYEQYF. Full variable domain (remainder filled in from reference TRBV15 and TRBJ2-7): DAMVIQNPRYQVTQFGKPVTLSCSQTLNHNVMYWYQQKSSQAPKLLFHYYDKDFNNEADTPDNFQSRRPNTSFCFLDIRSPGLGDTAMYLCATSPPGVQAAYEQYFGPGTRLTVT.

CDR3 amino acids: CASRTSGSDEQFF. The CDR3 DNA reads as TGTGCCAGCCGGACTAGCGGGAGTGATGAGCAGTTCTTC. This rearrangement joins TRBV11-1 to TRBJ2-1, with TRBD2 matching over 13 bases. Germline-derived CDR1 and CDR2 are SGHAT and FQDESV (reference sequence). The CDR3 totals 13 residues. The V and J ends lost 8 bases and 8 bases, in that order; junction bases with no gene match: 3.

The rearrangement links TRBV19 to TRBJ2-5, with TRBD2 matching over 10 bases. Germline V gene lookup returns CDR1 LNHDA and CDR2 SQIVND (reference sequence). The CDR3 has 15 residues. Trimming removed 6 bases from V and 1 base from J; junction bases left unmatched: 5. This chain's CDR3 is CASRERGGVQETQYF. The CDR3 bases are TGTGCCAGTAGGGAGCGGGGGGGGGTCCAAGAGACCCAGTACTTC.

The V call is TRBV6-4, the J call TRBJ2-5; D may be TRBD1 (6 bases). The germline V gene has CDR1 MRHNA and CDR2 SNTAGT. The CDR3 covers 13 residues. V shed 8 bases and J shed 3 bases, with 13 bases lying between them. In nucleotides, the CDR3 is TGTGCCAGCTCCCGGACAGTCGAAGAGACCCAGTACTTC. Translated: CASSRTVEETQYF.

The chain links TRBV5-1 to TRBJ1-4; 7 bases match TRBD1. The CDR3 length is 13 residues. V lost 4 bases, J lost 5 bases, and 2 bases stayed unmatched. In germline, CDR1 is SGHRS, CDR2 YFSETQ. In DNA, the CDR3 is TGCGCCAGCAGCAAGACAGGGAATGAAAAACTGTTTTTT. The encoded protein is CASSKTGNEKLFF.

The chain carries TRBV6-1 and TRBJ2-7; 7 positions match TRBD1. The germline V gene has CDR1 MNHNS and CDR2 SASEGT. CDR3 length: 13 residues. V lost 7 bases and J lost 12; bases outside the gene matches: 15. The DNA of the CDR3 is TGTGCCAGCACCCAACGTAACCGGGACAGCTTGTACTTC. Translated: CASTQRNRDSLYF.

This clone was seen a single time. The rearrangement links TRBV18 to TRBJ1-1; D remains unclear. The CDR3 has 13 residues. CDR1 is KGHSH and CDR2 is LQKENI in the germline V gene. Trimming shortened V by 6 bases and J by 2 bases, and 10 bases separated the two germline ends. Written as DNA, the CDR3 is TGTGCCAGCTCCCGGGAGAGAAACACTGAAGCTTTCTTT. Translating it yields CASSRERNTEAFF.

This chain links TRBV7-6 with TRBJ1-2; TRBD1 might be the D (6 bases). Trimming took off 0 bases at V and 4 bases at J, with 9 bases between the two ends. Germline CDR1 reads SGHVS; CDR2 reads FNYEAQ. CDR3 length: 14 amino acids. The CDR3 bases are TGTGCCAGCAGCTTAGCCCAGGGGTTCTATGGCTACACCTTC. It codes for CASSLAQGFYGYTF.

The chain joins TRBV11-3 to TRBJ1-3; maybe TRBD1 (5 bases). V lost 1 base to trimming and J lost 2 bases, with 12 bases between them. The CDR3 consists of 16 residues. Germline V gene lookup returns CDR1 SGHNT and CDR2 YENEEA. CDR3 in DNA: TGTGCCAGCAGCTTAGGCCCCGCCAGGGCTGGAAACACCATATATTTT. Amino acid sequence: CASSLGPARAGNTIYF.